This TCR beta chain was sequenced in a study of blood T cell repertoires in COVID-19. About the study: From the United States, Italy and Spain came samples of acute and convalescent COVID-19.

Germline CDR1 and CDR2: MNHEY and SMNVEV (reference sequence). The CDR3 runs to 11 residues. V was shortened by 8 bases and J by 3 bases, with 7 bases between the two germline ends. The repertoire was sequenced with immunoSEQ multiplex PCR; TCRdb's copy has only in-frame clones and lacks some. The sample has 300,000 or so clones; about 90% are singletons. This receptor was identified in a woman aged 25-40 years who had recovered from COVID-19. The specimen sequenced was PBMCs or T cells enriched from blood (not recorded which). The chain recombines TRBV27 with TRBJ1-2; no clear D. The DNA for the CDR3 is TGTGCCAGCGGAGAGTACTATGGCTACACCTTC. Its translation is CASGEYYGYTF.